Detailed here is one T cell receptor beta chain. Its antigen is as yet unknown. The data were obtained in a study of beta chain features in type 1 diabetes. Trimming removed 5 bases at V and 4 bases at J, with 15 bases between. This CDR3 has 14 residues. From germline, CDR1 is SGHTA and CDR2 FQGNSA. The sequenced template was cDNA made from the entire isolated RNA. Libraries were prepared by immunoSEQ multiplex PCR; TCRdb keeps only in-frame clonotypes and omits some of them. The sample contains roughly 370,000 clones, 14% of which appear only once. General observations from the study: In patients and controls equally, PCR might favor templates that are shorter. The similarity of naive, central memory and Treg TCRB repertoires appeared greater among patients than among healthy donors.

Sequencing was done on a sample of naive CD4+ T cells from blood. This sequence was found in a man in his thirties or forties in good health. The rearrangement links TRBV7-2 to TRBJ2-7, with unresolved D. In DNA form, the CDR3 reads TGTGCCAGCAGCCTGTCGTCGGTGTCGTACGAGCAGTACTTC. This gives the protein CASSLSSVSYEQYF.